The following is a TCR beta chain sequence with its context. This clone appeared a single time. Its antigen target is currently unknown. Base qualities are not recorded, but no much larger clone differs from it by a single base. The source of the sample is a study of PD-1 blockade in classical Hodgkin lymphoma (dated by TCRdb to the early 2020s). In the study overall: Nivolumab dosing was 3 mg/kg intravenously every 2 weeks, continuing until either disease progression or unacceptable toxicity. The study used TCR beta sequencing and CyTOF to define a peripheral blood immune signature of response to PD-1 blockade in classical Hodgkin lymphoma.

Trimming costs V 3 bases and J 2 bases, and their ends lie 14 bases apart. The CDR3 runs 15 residues from the cysteine to the phenylalanine. The only DNA kept is the CDR3, 45 bases in frame from the first base. In the germline V gene (reference sequence), CDR1 corresponds to MNHEY and CDR2 to SMNVEV. According to the study, the label for this sample's time point signals: cycle 2 day 1 (C2D1) of nivolumab. All trial patients had relapsed after autologous stem cell transplantation, with cohorts A, B and C differing in prior brentuximab vedotin exposure. A total of 50 to 70 patients with relapsed/refractory classical Hodgkin lymphoma made up the trial cohort, and each patient's best overall response was complete response, partial response or progressive disease. Single-agent nivolumab was administered to trial patients in the multi-cohort phase II CheckMate 205 trial. Best overall response was determined by an independent review committee according to the 2007 International Working Group response criteria. Trial PBMCs were collected immediately before nivolumab initiation (C1D1) and during therapy at cycle 2 day 1 and cycle 4 day 1. Peripheral blood was collected in 8 mL Vacutainer Cell Preparation Tubes, from which PBMCs were isolated by centrifugation and then cryopreserved.

What the authors observed across the whole study: Among trial patients, those achieving complete response had baseline diversity similar to that of newly diagnosed patients, while diversity was significantly lower in partial responders and progressors. The study was restricted to a single clinical trial cohort, and the causes of repertoire differences, possibly disease activity or prior therapy, were left undefined. Baseline TCR diversity was reported as lower in newly diagnosed patients than in healthy donors, and lower still in relapsed/refractory patients. Diversity was lower in patients who began nivolumab less than 1 year after ASCT, so these patients were left out of later analyses to avoid confounding by immune reconstitution. CD4+ but not CD8+ TCR diversity rose significantly by C4D1 (p=0.0027 vs p=0.16), most apparent in complete responders (p=0.02).

Genomic DNA was isolated using the Qiagen DNeasy kit from unsorted PBMCs as well as from negatively selected CD4+ and CD8+ fractions. TCR beta CDR3 regions were amplified by immunoSEQ multiplex PCR using primers annealing to V and J segments. Amplification bias was minimized using a synthetic immune receptor repertoire, and residual bias was removed computationally after sequencing. The paper's processing steps were these. Repertoire diversity was quantified as the Shannon entropy index using custom Python scripts. The unsorted, CD4+ and CD8+ repertoires were each analyzed separately, with the exception of combined analyses, where CD4+ and CD8+ sequences were merged in silico. Clonal expansion was defined as at least a 2-fold frequency increase after treatment relative to C1D1, with a pseudocount of 0.5 for undetected baseline clones. Clones with 0 or 1 copy at C1D1 were defined as singleton clones, while clones with 2 or more copies were defined as non-singleton clones. By matching protein sequences in sorted samples from the same patient, clones expanded in unsorted samples were annotated as CD4+, CD8+ or unknown. Wilcoxon tests on paired samples were used to test changes in diversity from C1D1 to C4D1. Entries here come from immuneACCESS through TCRdb and include only in-frame sequences with V and J called. Some clones fail to appear in such tables; in the studies checked, an unresolved V gene covers under half of the shortfall, and the cause of the remainder is unknown. V, J and clone size reflect that table, while D and trimming were determined from the DNA. For this sample there are about 30,000 clones; 71% appear just once. The biggest ten clones account for more than 2.5% of the sample.

Material: peripheral blood mononuclear cells (PBMCs), obtained before the second cycle of nivolumab. This receptor chain uses TRBV27 and TRBJ2-7, with no reliable assignment of the D segment. The receptor's source is a human donor with classical Hodgkin lymphoma. The CDR3 reads CASSFGQAITYEQYF. The nucleotide sequence is given as TGTGCCAGCAGTTTCGGGCAGGCAATCACCTACGAGCAGTACTTC.